The 27 T cell receptor beta chains given below trace back to one sample, sequenced in a study of T cell responses to AZD1222 COVID-19 vaccine. The protocol was immunoSEQ multiplex PCR, while the TCRdb copy is restricted to in-frame clones and leaves out a portion. This sample has under 200,000 clones, with about 92% found just once. Sequenced material: peripheral blood, taken 28 days after the second dose of the MenACWY control vaccine. The source is an adult who received the MenACWY meningococcal vaccine as a control.

The rearrangement links TRBV19 to TRBJ1-1, with unresolved D. Trimming took 8 bases from V and 3 from J, leaving 16 bases between them. This CDR3 comprises 14 residues. Germline V gene data show CDR1 as LNHDA and CDR2 as SQIVND (reference sequence). For the CDR3, the DNA is TGTGCCAGTGCTATACGGAGAAGGGACACTGAAGCTTTCTTT. Translating it yields CASAIRRRDTEAFF. The whole variable domain, remainder taken from reference TRBV19 and TRBJ1-1, is DGGITQSPKYLFRKEGQNVTLSCEQNLNHDAMYWYRQDPGQGLRLIYYSQIVNDFQKGDIAEGYSVSREKKESFPLTVTSAQKNPTAFYLCASAIRRRDTEAFFGQGTRLTVV.

This sequence joins TRBV25-1 and TRBJ1-6; TRBD1 might be the D (6 bases). The CDR3 totals 15 residues. Trimming pared 1 base from V and 7 bases from J, leaving 11 bases between. Germline V gene sequence: CDR1 MGHDK, CDR2 SYGVNS. In DNA form, the CDR3 reads TGTGCCAGCAGTGAATTGACAGGTGAAAATTCACCCCTCCACTTT. Protein sequence: CASSELTGENSPLHF.

The chain carries TRBV28 and TRBJ1-2; the D gene is possibly TRBD1 (6 bases). CDR1 and CDR2 (germline): MDHEN, SYDVKM. The CDR3 runs to 14 residues. The V and J ends lost 8 bases and 4 bases respectively, with 17 bases between them. CDR3: CASLMSGESYGYTF. The CDR3 DNA reads TGTGCCAGCCTAATGTCAGGGGAGAGCTATGGCTACACCTTC.

Only one count was recorded for this clone. The chain links TRBV9 to TRBJ1-6, with D unresolved. Looked up from germline, CDR1 is SGDLS and CDR2 is YYNGEE. This CDR3 region has 15 residues. The V end lost 2 bases, the J end lost 3 bases, and 9 bases lay between the germline ends. The CDR3 protein is CASSVTGFYNSPLHF. The CDR3 DNA reads TGTGCCAGCAGCGTGACGGGTTTCTATAATTCACCCCTCCACTTT. Variable domain in full (rest from reference TRBV9 and TRBJ1-6): DSGVTQTPKHLITATGQRVTLRCSPRSGDLSVYWYQQSLDQGLQFLIQYYNGEERAKGNILERFSAQQFPDLHSELNLSSLELGDSALYFCASSVTGFYNSPLHFGNGTRLTVT.

The chain has TRBV27 and TRBJ2-5, with D possibly TRBD2 on 6 matching bases. Germline CDR1 MNHEY, CDR2 SMNVEV (reference sequence). The CDR3 extends over 15 amino acids. V lost 6 bases to trimming and J lost 4 bases, with 18 bases between them. CDR3 nucleotide sequence: TGTGCCAGCAGCCGTCTCGGGGAGGTCGGAGAGACCCAGTACTTC. It is translated as CASSRLGEVGETQYF.

The V and J genes are TRBV7-7 and TRBJ1-6; the D is unclear. V shed 1 base and J shed 4 bases, with 11 bases lying between them. CDR3 size: 16 residues. Germline V gives CDR1 SSHAT, CDR2 FNYEAQ (reference sequence). CDR3 residues: CASSLDRGSYNSPLHF. CDR3 coding DNA: TGTGCCAGCAGCTTAGACAGAGGGTCTTATAATTCACCCCTCCACTTT.

The chain couples TRBV18 to TRBJ2-6, with TRBD2 identical over 9 bases. Germline CDR1 is KGHSH and CDR2 is LQKENI. CDR3 length equals 18 residues. J lost 0 bases, V lost 3 bases, and 6 bases had no gene match. Here the CDR3 DNA reads TGTGCCAGCTCACCCCGACTAGCGGCGAGCTCTGGGGCCAACGTCCTGACTTTC. Protein product: CASSPRLAASSGANVLTF. Full variable domain (outside the CDR3, taken from reference TRBV18 and TRBJ2-6): NAGVMQNPRHLVRRRGQEARLRCSPMKGHSHVYWYRQLPEEGLKFMVYLQKENIIDESGMPKERFSAEFPKEGPSILRIQQVVRGDSAAYFCASSPRLAASSGANVLTFGAGSRLTVL.

The rearrangement joins TRBV4-1 to TRBJ1-5; possible D gene TRBD1, 6 bases. V was shortened by 1 base and J by 4 bases, with 8 bases between the two germline ends. The CDR3 is 14 amino acids. Per germline, CDR1 MGHRA and CDR2 YSYEKL. The DNA of the CDR3 is TGCGCCAGCAGCCAAGGGACAGCTAATCAGCCCCAGCATTTT. Encoded protein: CASSQGTANQPQHF.

The chain has TRBV5-4 and TRBJ2-5, with D perhaps matching TRBD1 or TRBD2 (5 bases each). Trimming left V 4 bases short and J 5 bases short, with 15 bases between. Looked up from germline, CDR1 is SGHNT and CDR2 is YYREEE (reference sequence). CDR3 length: 14 residues. CDR3 sequence reads: CASSLGPRRETQYF. The CDR3 region has the DNA TGTGCCAGCAGCCTGGGACCAAGAAGGGAGACCCAGTACTTC.

The genes are TRBV5-1 and TRBJ2-7; weak D call: TRBD1 (6 bases). This CDR3 has 15 amino acids. Germline loops: CDR1 SGHRS, CDR2 YFSETQ. Trimming stripped 5 bases from V and 4 bases from J, with 19 bases between. The CDR3: CASRLNRDPTYEQYF. CDR3 DNA sequence: TGCGCCAGCAGGCTTAACAGGGACCCAACTTACGAGCAGTACTTC.

V gene TRBV29-1 combines with J gene TRBJ1-3; weak D call: TRBD1 (6 bases). The CDR3 spans 13 residues. Germline assignment: CDR1 SQVTM and CDR2 ANQGSEA. The CDR3 DNA reads TGCAGTGTGAGCCGGGACATCGGAAACACCATATATTTT. The encoded protein is CSVSRDIGNTIYF.

The chain uses TRBV7-6 and TRBJ1-5, with 7 bases fitting TRBD1. Germline lookup yields CDR1 SGHVS and CDR2 FNYEAQ. J lost 7 bases, V lost 4 bases, and 16 bases had no gene match. This CDR3 has 17 amino acids. The CDR3 coding sequence is TGTGCCAGCAGCTCCGGCTTTACAGGGGAGGAGGGCCAGCCCCAGCATTTT. It is translated as CASSSGFTGEEGQPQHF.

The J gene is TRBJ1-2, the V gene TRBV2; D is ambiguous. This CDR3 contains 14 residues. Trimming shortened V by 4 bases and J by 0 bases, and 9 bases separated the two germline ends. Germline CDR1 is SNHLY and CDR2 is FYNNEI. CDR3 loop: CASSASGSNYGYTF. The DNA for the CDR3 is TGTGCCAGCAGTGCCTCCGGCTCTAACTATGGCTACACCTTC. Looking up the rest from reference TRBV2 and TRBJ1-2 gives the full variable domain: EPEVTQTPSHQVTQMGQEVILRCVPISNHLYFYWYRQILGQKVEFLVSFYNNEISEKSEIFDDQFSVERPDGSNFTLKIRSTKLEDSAMYFCASSASGSNYGYTFGSGTRLTVV.

J is TRBJ1-6 and V is TRBV19; the D is unclear. V was clipped by 3 bases and J by 0 bases, with 6 bases between them. Germline V CDR1 and CDR2: LNHDA, SQIVND (reference sequence). This CDR3 spans 15 amino acids. CDR3 loop: CASSIGSSYNSPLHF. CDR3 sequence (DNA): TGTGCCAGTAGTATCGGGAGCTCCTATAATTCACCCCTCCACTTT.

The chain joins TRBV7-9 to TRBJ1-1, with unresolved D. Trimming took 7 bases from V and 5 from J, leaving 14 bases between them. The CDR3 totals 13 residues. CDR1 is SEHNR, CDR2 FQNEAQ, per germline (reference sequence). The chain's CDR3 is CASKSPGRTEAFF. DNA of the CDR3: TGTGCCAGCAAGAGTCCGGGGAGAACTGAAGCTTTCTTT.

The rearrangement uses TRBV6-5 and TRBJ1-6, with a weak D call TRBD1 (5 bases). CDR1 MNHEY and CDR2 SVGAGI come from the germline V gene. The CDR3 has 16 residues. Between the trimmed V and J ends, which lost 0 bases and 14 bases, there was a span of 20 bases. The CDR3 coding sequence is TGTGCCAGCAGTTACTCGTCGGGGGGATTTGGGTTGGCCCTCCACTTT. It encodes CASSYSSGGFGLALHF.

In its sample, this clone was seen a few times. The chain combines TRBV11-3 with TRBJ2-7; the match to TRBD1 covers 7 bases. CDR1 is SGHNT and CDR2 is YENEEA in the germline V gene. Losses at the gene ends were 8 bases for V and 5 bases for J; bases not matched to a gene: 12. The CDR3 extends over 14 amino acids. The CDR3 DNA reads as TGTGCCAGCTCCCCCAGGGGGAGACGGAACGAGCAGTACTTC. Translated: CASSPRGRRNEQYF.

V gene TRBV28 combines with J gene TRBJ2-1, with no clear D. V was clipped by 3 bases and J by 0 bases, with 9 bases between them. Germline-derived CDR1 and CDR2 are MDHEN and SYDVKM. This CDR3 has 15 residues. The CDR3 here is CASSLDLGSYNEQFF. The CDR3 DNA sequence: TGTGCCAGCAGTTTGGATCTGGGCTCCTACAATGAGCAGTTCTTC.

The J gene is TRBJ2-1, the V gene TRBV12-5; 7 bases line up with TRBD1. The CDR3 extends over 16 amino acids. Germline values: CDR1 LGHNT, CDR2 FRNRAP. V dropped 1 base and J dropped 9; count of bases not matched to a gene: 12. The chain's CDR3 is CASGLGRTGSTGEQFF. For the CDR3, the DNA is TGTGCTAGTGGTTTGGGGAGGACAGGATCAACCGGTGAGCAGTTCTTC.

CDR3 sequence reads: CASSVDLHSGNTIYF. For the CDR3, the DNA is TGTGCCAGCAGCGTAGATCTCCACTCTGGAAACACCATATATTTT. The chain has TRBV9 and TRBJ1-3; D is unresolved. This CDR3 is built from 15 residues. CDR1 and CDR2 (germline): SGDLS, YYNGEE. V was shortened by 0 bases and J by 0 bases, with 7 bases between the two germline ends.

This rearrangement joins TRBV19 to TRBJ1-1; a possible D gene is TRBD1 (6 bases). From germline, CDR1 is LNHDA and CDR2 SQIVND (reference sequence). The CDR3 is 17 amino acids. Trimming left V 3 bases short and J 0 bases short, with 17 bases between. The CDR3 DNA is TGTGCCAGTAGTATGAGAAAGGGGGGAGGTTTGAACACTGAAGCTTTCTTT. Its protein is CASSMRKGGGLNTEAFF.

The chain links TRBV6-5 to TRBJ1-5; TRBD1 matches 8 bases. CDR3 length equals 16 residues. Germline CDR1 MNHEY, CDR2 SVGAGI. The ends lost 2 bases at V and 0 bases at J; junction bases unmatched: 3. CDR3 protein: CASSYGTGDSNQPQHF. The CDR3 nucleotides are TGTGCCAGCAGTTACGGGACAGGTGATAGCAATCAGCCCCAGCATTTT.

The chain employs TRBV3-1 (or the pseudogene TRBV3-2) and TRBJ1-1; 10 bases align to TRBD1. CDR1 and CDR2 from the germline V gene are LGHDT and YNNKEL (reference sequence). There are 14 residues in the CDR3. The trim removed 7 bases at V and 9 bases at J, leaving 11 bases unmatched. The CDR3 DNA sequence: TGTGCCAGCACCCAGTCACAGGGACAGGGGAAAGCTTTCTTT. It translates to CASTQSQGQGKAFF.

CDR3 nucleotides: TGTGCCAGCAGCGTAGATGACGGCCCCTACAATGAGCAGTTCTTC. The encoded protein is CASSVDDGPYNEQFF. This chain connects TRBV9 to TRBJ2-1; no clear D gene. The CDR3 has 15 residues. The germline V gene encodes CDR1 SGDLS and CDR2 YYNGEE. The V end was cut by 0 bases, the J end by 2 bases, with 9 bases between.

The chain recombines TRBV3-1 (or the pseudogene TRBV3-2) with TRBJ2-7; D gene uncertain. Germline V lookup: CDR1 LGHDT, CDR2 YNNKEL (reference sequence). The germline V and J ends were trimmed by 4 bases and 5 bases, with 15 bases remaining between them. The CDR3 has 14 residues. In DNA, the CDR3 is TGTGCCAGCAGCCGCACCTTGGGGTCCCACGAGCAGTACTTC. Translating it yields CASSRTLGSHEQYF.

The chain couples TRBV18 to TRBJ1-5; D call uncertain. The CDR3 contains 15 residues. Deletions cut 3 bases from V and 0 bases from J, with 9 bases between. Germline V gives CDR1 KGHSH, CDR2 LQKENI. CDR3 bases: TGTGCCAGCTCACCCTCTGGACTTAGCAATCAGCCCCAGCATTTT. Amino acid sequence: CASSPSGLSNQPQHF.

The table lists this clone with a count of one. The V call is TRBV15, the J call TRBJ1-2, with TRBD1 matching over 8 bases. The CDR3 runs to 14 residues. V dropped 5 bases and J dropped 6; count of bases not matched to a gene: 8. The V gene's germline CDR1 is LNHNV and CDR2 YYDKDF (reference sequence). CDR3 sequence: CATSSPNRGDGYTF. CDR3 DNA: TGTGCCACCAGCTCACCCAACAGGGGGGATGGCTACACCTTC.